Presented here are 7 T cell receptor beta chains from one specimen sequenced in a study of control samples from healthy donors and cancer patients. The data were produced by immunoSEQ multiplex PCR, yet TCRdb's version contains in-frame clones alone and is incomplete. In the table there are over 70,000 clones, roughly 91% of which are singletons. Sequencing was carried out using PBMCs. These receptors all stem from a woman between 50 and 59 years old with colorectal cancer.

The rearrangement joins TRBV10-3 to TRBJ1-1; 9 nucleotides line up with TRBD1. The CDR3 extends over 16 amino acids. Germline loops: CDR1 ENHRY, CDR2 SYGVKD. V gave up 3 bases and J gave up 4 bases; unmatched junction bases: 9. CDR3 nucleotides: TGTGCCATCAGTGACTCCGGGACAGGGACCGGCACTGAAGCTTTCTTT. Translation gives CAISDSGTGTGTEAFF.

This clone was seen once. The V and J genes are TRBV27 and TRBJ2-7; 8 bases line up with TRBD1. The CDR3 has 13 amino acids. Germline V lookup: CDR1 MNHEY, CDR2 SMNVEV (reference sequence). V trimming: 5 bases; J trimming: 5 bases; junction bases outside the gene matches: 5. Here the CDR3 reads CASSQGAFHEQYV. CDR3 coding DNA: TGTGCCAGCAGTCAGGGGGCTTTCCACGAGCAGTACGTC.

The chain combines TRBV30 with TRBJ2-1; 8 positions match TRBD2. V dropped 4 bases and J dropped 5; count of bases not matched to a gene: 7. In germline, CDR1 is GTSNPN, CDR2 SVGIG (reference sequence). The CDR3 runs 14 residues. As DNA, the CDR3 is TGTGCCTGGAACGGGGGGGTGGCCAACAATGAGCAGTTCTTC. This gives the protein CAWNGGVANNEQFF.

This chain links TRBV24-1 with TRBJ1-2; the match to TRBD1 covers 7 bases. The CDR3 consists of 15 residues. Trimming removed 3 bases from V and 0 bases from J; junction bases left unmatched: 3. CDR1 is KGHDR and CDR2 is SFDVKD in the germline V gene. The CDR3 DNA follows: TGTGCCACCAGTGATGGGACAGCTCCTAACTATGGCTACACCTTC. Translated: CATSDGTAPNYGYTF.

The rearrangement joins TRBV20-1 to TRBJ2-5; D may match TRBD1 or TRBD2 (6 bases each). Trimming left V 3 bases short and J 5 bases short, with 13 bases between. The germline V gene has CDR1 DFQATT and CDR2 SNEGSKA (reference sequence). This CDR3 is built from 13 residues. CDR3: CSASRQGRETQYF. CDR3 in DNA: TGCAGTGCTAGTCGGCAGGGGAGGGAGACCCAGTACTTC.

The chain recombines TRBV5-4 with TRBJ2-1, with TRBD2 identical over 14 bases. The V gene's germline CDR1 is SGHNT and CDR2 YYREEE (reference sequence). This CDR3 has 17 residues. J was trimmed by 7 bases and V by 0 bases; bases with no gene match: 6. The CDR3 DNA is TGTGCCAGCAGCTTGGGGACTAGCGGGGGGCCAGGGAATGAGCAGTTCTTC. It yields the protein CASSLGTSGGPGNEQFF.

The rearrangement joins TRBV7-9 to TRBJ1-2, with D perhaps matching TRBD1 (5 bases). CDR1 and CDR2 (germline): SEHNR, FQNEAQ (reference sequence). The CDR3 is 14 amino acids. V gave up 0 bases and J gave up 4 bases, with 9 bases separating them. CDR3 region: CASSLAGQGYGYTF. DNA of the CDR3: TGTGCCAGCAGCTTAGCGGGGCAGGGCTATGGCTACACCTTC.